Presented here are 8 T cell receptor beta chains from one specimen sequenced in a study of T cells in Graves' hyperthyroidism and ophthalmopathy. TCR beta CDR3 regions were amplified from RNA transcripts. TCR CDR3 regions were first amplified by RT-PCR with HTBI primers. TCRdb independently ran MiXCR on the multiplex PCR reads; one entry per CDR3 protein. The table lists some 420,000 distinct CDR3 sequences, roughly 13% of them singletons. The sequencing sample was made of blood. All receptors derive from a woman aged 18 to 35 with Graves' hyperthyroidism.

There are a few counts of this clonotype. This chain uses TRBV18 with TRBJ2-5, with 8 bases aligning to TRBD2. This CDR3 region has 14 residues. Germline-derived CDR1 and CDR2 are KGHSH and LQKENI. Germline trimming cut 4 bases from V and 5 bases from J; bases unmatched to any gene: 6. CDR3 amino acids: CASSRRGEIETQYF. The CDR3 DNA reads TGTGCCAGCTCACGGCGGGGGGAGATCGAGACCCAGTACTTC.

The table lists this clonotype with many counts. CDR3 in DNA: TGCAGTGCTGGGGCCGGGACTAGCGGGAGGATAAGCACAGATACGCAGTATTTT. This codes for CSAGAGTSGRISTDTQYF. The V and J genes are TRBV20-1 and TRBJ2-3; TRBD2 matches 15 bases. The CDR3 loop spans 18 amino acids. Unmatched junction bases numbered 9, after V lost 5 bases and J lost 0 bases. CDR1 and CDR2 from the germline V gene are DFQATT and SNEGSKA (reference sequence).

CDR3 in amino acids: CASTRVSGEQYF. CDR3 bases: TGTGCCAGCACCAGGGTCTCTGGCGAGCAGTACTTC. This chain uses TRBV2 with TRBJ2-7, with D maybe TRBD1 (5 bases). Germline CDR1 and CDR2: SNHLY and FYNNEI. The CDR3 extends over 12 amino acids. V was pared by 7 bases and J by 6 bases, with 13 bases between.

This chain connects TRBV12-3 or TRBV12-4 to TRBJ2-1; no clear D gene. V was cut by 8 bases and J by 15 bases, with 20 bases left in between. CDR3 length equals 12 residues. The CDR3 reads CASGNMALGLFF. The CDR3 nucleotides are TGTGCCAGCGGTAACATGGCCTTAGGGCTGTTCTTC.

This rearrangement joins TRBV9 to TRBJ1-6; D remains unclear. The V end lost 0 bases, the J end lost 8 bases, and 12 bases lay between the germline ends. CDR1 and CDR2 from the germline V gene are SGDLS and YYNGEE. The length of the CDR3 is 15 residues. The CDR3 DNA is TGTGCCAGCAGCGTAGTCGACGGGTCCGATTCACCCCTCCACTTT. The encoded protein is CASSVVDGSDSPLHF.

In nucleotides, the CDR3 is TGTGCCACCAGCAGAGATCTCGCGACAGGGGTTGGCTACACCTTC. This translates into CATSRDLATGVGYTF. This chain links TRBV15 with TRBJ1-2; 8 bases match TRBD1. Germline CDR1 LNHNV, CDR2 YYDKDF (reference sequence). This CDR3 spans 15 amino acids. The V gene end was trimmed by 0 bases and the J gene end by 7 bases; junction bases not matched to a gene: 7.

Only a few counts were recorded for this clonotype. The J gene is TRBJ1-1, the V gene TRBV28; 9 nucleotides match TRBD1. CDR1 MDHEN and CDR2 SYDVKM come from the germline V gene. The V gene end was trimmed by 5 bases and the J gene end by 6 bases; junction bases not matched to a gene: 7. This CDR3 region has 14 residues. CDR3 coding DNA: TGTGCCAGCAGTCTCTCCACAGGGGGCGCTGAAGCTTTCTTT. This translates into CASSLSTGGAEAFF.

This clonotype appeared many times. V gene TRBV15 combines with J gene TRBJ2-7; 8 bases match TRBD1. V gave up 0 bases and J gave up 5 bases; unmatched junction bases: 9. This CDR3 comprises 16 residues. Per the germline V gene, CDR1 is LNHNV and CDR2 is YYDKDF (reference sequence). The CDR3 protein is CATSRDFGQGADEQYF. The CDR3 bases are TGTGCCACCAGCAGAGATTTCGGCCAGGGGGCCGACGAGCAGTACTTC.